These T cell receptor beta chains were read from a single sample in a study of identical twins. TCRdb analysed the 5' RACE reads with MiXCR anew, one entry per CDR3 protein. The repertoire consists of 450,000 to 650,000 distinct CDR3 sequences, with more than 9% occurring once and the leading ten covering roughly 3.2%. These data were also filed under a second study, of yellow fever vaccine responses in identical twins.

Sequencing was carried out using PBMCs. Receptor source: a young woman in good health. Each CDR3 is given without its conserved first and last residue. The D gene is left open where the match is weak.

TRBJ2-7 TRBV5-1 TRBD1 ASSLATGFEQY
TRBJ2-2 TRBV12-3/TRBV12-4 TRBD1 ASSQGQGSPGELF
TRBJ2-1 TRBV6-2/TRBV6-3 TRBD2 ASTTRGERRNEQF
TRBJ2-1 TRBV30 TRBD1 AWSVGTGGEF
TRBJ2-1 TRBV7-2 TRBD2 ASSSRWGGYNEQF
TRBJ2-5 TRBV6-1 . ASRSQTLALGRETQY
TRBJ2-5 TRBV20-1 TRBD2 GAESGIQETQY
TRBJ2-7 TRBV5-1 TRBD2 ASSLATEGLTLAGSYEQY
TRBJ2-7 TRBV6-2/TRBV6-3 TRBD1 ASTSGTGVNYEQY
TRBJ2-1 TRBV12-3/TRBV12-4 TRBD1 ASSVDRAKYNEQF
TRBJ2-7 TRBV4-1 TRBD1 ASSQEPGTGGREQY
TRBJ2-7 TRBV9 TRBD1 ASSVATGGTYEQY
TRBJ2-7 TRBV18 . ASTGGDTIYEQY
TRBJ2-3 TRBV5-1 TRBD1 ASRTGGTDTQY
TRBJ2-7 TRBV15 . ATSVPGLHEQY
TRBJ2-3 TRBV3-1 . ASSQVRATDTQY
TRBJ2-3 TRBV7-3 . ASSPLVTDTQY
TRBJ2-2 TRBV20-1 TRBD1 SATGTATGELF
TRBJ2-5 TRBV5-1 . ASSLTGLETQY
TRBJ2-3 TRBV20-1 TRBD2 SARSGGRADTQY
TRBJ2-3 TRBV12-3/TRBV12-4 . ASSSYRADTQY
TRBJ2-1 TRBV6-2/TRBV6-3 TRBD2 ASSYSRGAGGSSYNEQF
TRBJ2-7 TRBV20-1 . SAIPTGTHLYEQY
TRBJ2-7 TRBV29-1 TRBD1 SVGGQGGEQY
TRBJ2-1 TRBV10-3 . AISESQTINQGEQF
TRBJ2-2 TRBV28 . AGSDANTGELF
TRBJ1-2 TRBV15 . ATSRDGGYT
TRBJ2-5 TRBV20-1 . SARKTGETQY
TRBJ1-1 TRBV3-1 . ASSQEWAEAF
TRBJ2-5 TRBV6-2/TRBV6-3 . ASSYVGTQY
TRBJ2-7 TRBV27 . ASSLRTARGLPYEQY
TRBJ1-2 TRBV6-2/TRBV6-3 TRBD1 ASSYSRDREPPDGYT
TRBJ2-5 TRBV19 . ARTQETQY
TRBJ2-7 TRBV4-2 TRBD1 ASSQGQGVYSYEQY
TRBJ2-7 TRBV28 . ASGAAYEQY
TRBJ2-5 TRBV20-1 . SARDAGRQDETQY
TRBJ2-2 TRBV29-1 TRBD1 SAGTGTNTGELF
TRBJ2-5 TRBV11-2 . ASGRGVQETQY
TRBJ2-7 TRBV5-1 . ASSLMIGSSYEQY
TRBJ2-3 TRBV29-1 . SVEDQASQSTDTQY
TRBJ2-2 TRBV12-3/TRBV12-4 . ASSPKTNTGELF
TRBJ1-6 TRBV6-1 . ASSVAYNSPLH
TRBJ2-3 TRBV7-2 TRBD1 ASSYPDRGLNTQY
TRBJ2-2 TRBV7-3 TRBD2 ASSPRTSGGAPGELF
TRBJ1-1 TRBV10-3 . AVREDTEAF
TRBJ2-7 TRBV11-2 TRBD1 ASSLRDRGYEQY
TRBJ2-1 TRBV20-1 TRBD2 SASVTSGSSKAPSSSYNEQF
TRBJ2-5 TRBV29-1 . SVEVRDRGETQY
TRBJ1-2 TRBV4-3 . ASSQDGGSYGYT
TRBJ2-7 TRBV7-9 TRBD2 ASSAPSGLASEQY
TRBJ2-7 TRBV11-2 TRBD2 ASSLGTSGYYEQY